These 4 T cell receptor beta chains came from one sample sequenced in a study of T-cell memory formation after mild COVID-19. A single record per CDR3 protein comes from TCRdb applying MiXCR to the 5' RACE reads. Found here are 550,000 to 650,000 distinct CDR3 sequences, 17% of them singletons; the top ten hold about 7.4%. The source material was PBMCs or a T cell subset sorted from them (not recorded which). Receptor source: an adult woman who had mild COVID-19 (a few samples of this study predate the infection). Cell type and time point are not known.

This clonotype has just a few counts. The rearrangement links TRBV12-3 or TRBV12-4 to TRBJ1-5; D is ambiguous. Trimming removed 4 bases at V and 0 bases at J, with 4 bases between. The CDR3 runs 13 residues. CDR3 sequence reads: CASSWYSNQPQHF. In DNA form, the CDR3 reads TGTGCCAGCAGTTGGTATAGCAATCAGCCCCAGCATTTT.

The rearrangement joins TRBV7-9 to TRBJ1-2; D is possibly TRBD1 (6 bases). CDR1 SEHNR and CDR2 FQNEAQ come from the germline V gene (reference sequence). CDR3 length: 14 amino acids. Trimming pared 8 bases from V and 4 bases from J, leaving 17 bases between. For the CDR3, the DNA is TGTGCCAGCGCCAAGGGGGAGATCGCCTATGGCTACACCTTC. This translates into CASAKGEIAYGYTF.

This clonotype was seen only a few times. This rearrangement joins TRBV20-1 to TRBJ2-1; 8 positions match TRBD2. Losses at the gene ends were 4 bases for V and 0 bases for J; bases not matched to a gene: 8. CDR3 length equals 16 residues. The V gene's germline CDR1 is DFQATT and CDR2 SNEGSKA (reference sequence). CDR3 sequence reads: CSATDRGTSSYNEQFF. The CDR3 bases are TGCAGTGCTACGGATCGGGGGACTAGCTCCTACAATGAGCAGTTCTTC.

The genes are TRBV7-2 and TRBJ2-5, with D unclear. Trimming cost V 2 bases and J 5 bases, with 18 bases left between them. Germline V gene sequence: CDR1 SGHTA, CDR2 FQGNSA. The CDR3 is 16 residues long. CDR3 sequence reads: CASSLSRRSIGETQYF. CDR3 bases: TGTGCCAGCAGCTTAAGTAGGCGATCCATTGGGGAGACCCAGTACTTC.